The next 3 T cell receptor beta chains were all read from a single sample in a study of blood T cell repertoires in COVID-19. Assay used: immunoSEQ multiplex PCR; TCRdb lists only in-frame clones, some missing. The sample carries a few hundred thousand clones, around 90% recorded once. Material: PBMCs or T cells enriched from blood (not recorded which). Receptors were obtained from a woman under 30 with acute COVID-19.

The chain links TRBV5-1 to TRBJ1-4; D remains unclear. Trimming pared 0 bases from V and 8 bases from J, leaving 14 bases between. The CDR3 loop spans 15 amino acids. The germline V gene encodes CDR1 SGHRS and CDR2 YFSETQ. The CDR3 loop is CASSLAEGGGEKLFF. In DNA form, the CDR3 reads TGCGCCAGCAGCTTGGCCGAAGGAGGTGGGGAAAAACTGTTTTTT.

In DNA, the CDR3 is TGTGCCAGCAGGCCCGGGACAGGGGGCCACGAGCAGTACTTC. This sequence encodes CASRPGTGGHEQYF. V and J are TRBV3-1 (or the pseudogene TRBV3-2) and TRBJ2-7; 12 bases align to TRBD1. Germline V lookup: CDR1 LGHDT, CDR2 YNNKEL (reference sequence). With V trimmed by 6 bases and J by 5 bases, 5 bases remained unmatched. This CDR3 comprises 14 residues.

The chain employs TRBV19 and TRBJ1-5; the D gene is possibly TRBD1 (5 bases). This CDR3 contains 12 residues. Trimming pared 5 bases from V and 11 bases from J, leaving 13 bases between. Germline assignment: CDR1 LNHDA and CDR2 SQIVND (reference sequence). The CDR3 DNA reads TGTGCCAGTAGTGCCGCATGGGGGGCCCAGCATTTT. Translation: CASSAAWGAQHF.